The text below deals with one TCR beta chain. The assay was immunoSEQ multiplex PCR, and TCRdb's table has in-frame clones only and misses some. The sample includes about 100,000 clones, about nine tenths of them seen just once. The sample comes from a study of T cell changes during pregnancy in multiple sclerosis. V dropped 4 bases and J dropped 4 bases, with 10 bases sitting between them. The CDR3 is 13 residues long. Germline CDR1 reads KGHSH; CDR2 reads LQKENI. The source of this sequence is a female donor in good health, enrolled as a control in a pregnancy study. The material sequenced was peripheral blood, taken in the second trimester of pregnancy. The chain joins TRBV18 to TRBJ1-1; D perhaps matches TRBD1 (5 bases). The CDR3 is CASSLGQVTEAFF. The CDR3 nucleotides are TGTGCCAGCTCACTGGGGCAAGTCACTGAAGCTTTCTTT.